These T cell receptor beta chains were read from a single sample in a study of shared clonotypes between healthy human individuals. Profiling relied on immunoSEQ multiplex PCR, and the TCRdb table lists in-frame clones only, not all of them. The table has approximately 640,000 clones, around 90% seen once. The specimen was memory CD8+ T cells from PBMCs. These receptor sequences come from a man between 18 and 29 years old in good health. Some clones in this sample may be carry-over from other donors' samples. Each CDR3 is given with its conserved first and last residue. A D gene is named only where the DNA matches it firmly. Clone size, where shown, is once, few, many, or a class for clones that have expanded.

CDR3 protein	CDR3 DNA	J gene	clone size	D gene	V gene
CASSLPWTSGTYEQYF	TGTGCCAGCAGCTTACCCTGGACTAGCGGGACCTACGAGCAGTACTTC	TRBJ2-7	once	TRBD2	TRBV11-2
CASSFGLAGGLFMEQYF	TGTGCCAGCAGCTTTGGACTAGCGGGAGGTTTATTCATGGAGCAGTACTTC	TRBJ2-7	once	TRBD2	TRBV11-2
CASGVERISSTDTQYF	TGTGCCAGCGGAGTGGAAAGGATATCAAGCACAGATACGCAGTATTTT	TRBJ2-3	NA	NA	TRBV27
CASSKLDSMNTEAFF	TGTGCCAGTAGTAAACTGGATTCCATGAACACTGAAGCTTTCTTT	TRBJ1-1	NA	NA	TRBV19
CASTKGRNTEAFF	TGTGCCAGCACCAAGGGAAGGAACACTGAAGCTTTCTTT	TRBJ1-1	NA	NA	TRBV6-5
CASSGDGYQPQHF	TGTGCCAGCAGTGGGGACGGATATCAGCCCCAGCATTTT	TRBJ1-5	NA	NA	TRBV6-1
CASSPPPAVTPYEQYF	TGTGCCAGCTCACCACCGCCGGCGGTCACCCCCTACGAGCAGTACTTC	TRBJ2-7	once	NA	TRBV18
CASRLAPGELFF	TGTGCCAGCAGACTAGCCCCCGGGGAGCTGTTTTTT	TRBJ2-2	NA	NA	TRBV27
CASSPPSGGSYNEQFF	TGTGCCAGCAGCCCCCCTAGCGGAGGTTCCTACAATGAGCAGTTCTTC	TRBJ2-1	NA	TRBD2	TRBV7-9
CASSYGTGWETQYF	TGCGCCAGCAGCTACGGGACAGGGTGGGAGACCCAGTACTTC	TRBJ2-5	NA	TRBD1	TRBV5-1
CASSVARATYEQYF	TGTGCCAGCAGCGTAGCAAGGGCGACCTACGAGCAGTACTTC	TRBJ2-7	NA	NA	TRBV9
CASTRRAGKRARGGTDTQYF	TGTGCCAGCACCCGACGGGCGGGAAAGAGGGCACGGGGTGGCACAGATACGCAGTATTTT	TRBJ2-3	NA	NA	TRBV28
CASSSLAASYNEQFF	TGTGCCAGCTCATCACTAGCGGCCTCCTACAATGAGCAGTTCTTC	TRBJ2-1	NA	TRBD2	TRBV18
CASSQGWSYGYTF	TGTGCCAGCAGTCAGGGGTGGAGCTATGGCTACACCTTC	TRBJ1-2	NA	NA	TRBV27
CASSRTGDHEQYF	TGCGCCAGCAGTAGGACAGGGGACCACGAGCAGTACTTC	TRBJ2-7	NA	TRBD1	TRBV10-2
CASSGGRNTGELFF	TGTGCCAGCAGTGGGGGGCGAAACACCGGGGAGCTGTTTTTT	TRBJ2-2	NA	NA	TRBV27
CSVGVGRESSYNEQFF	TGCAGCGTCGGGGTTGGGCGGGAGAGCTCCTACAATGAGCAGTTCTTC	TRBJ2-1	once	TRBD2	TRBV29-1
CASSPPHNSYEQYF	TGCGCCAGCAGTCCCCCCCATAACTCCTACGAGCAGTACTTC	TRBJ2-7	NA	NA	TRBV5-1
CASSEAGGPSNEQFF	TGTGCCAGCAGCGAGGCGGGAGGCCCCAGCAATGAGCAGTTCTTC	TRBJ2-1	NA	TRBD2	TRBV9
CASSSGLAGGINYEQYF	TGTGCCAGCAGCTCGGGACTAGCGGGAGGGATAAACTACGAGCAGTACTTC	TRBJ2-7	NA	TRBD2	TRBV7-9
CASSLNVGMETQYF	TGTGCCAGCAGTTTAAACGTAGGGATGGAGACCCAGTACTTC	TRBJ2-5	NA	NA	TRBV28
CASSERAFSYEQYF	TGTGCCAGCAGTGAACGGGCCTTTTCCTACGAGCAGTACTTC	TRBJ2-7	NA	NA	TRBV6-1
CASSGKRTGDTEAFF	TGTGCCAGCAGCGGCAAGAGGACAGGGGACACTGAAGCTTTCTTT	TRBJ1-1	few	TRBD1	TRBV9
CASSTVGYSNQPQHF	TGTGCCAGCAGTACGGTCGGGTATAGCAATCAGCCCCAGCATTTT	TRBJ1-5	NA	NA	TRBV28
CSVAGASGNTIYF	TGCAGCGTTGCGGGGGCCTCTGGAAACACCATATATTTT	TRBJ1-3	NA	NA	TRBV29-1
CASSKGARGETQYF	TGTGCCAGCAGCAAAGGGGCGCGGGGAGAGACCCAGTACTTC	TRBJ2-5	NA	NA	TRBV21-1
CASSTGPSRINTIYF	TGTGCCAGCAGCACTGGACCCTCTCGGATAAACACCATATATTTT	TRBJ1-3	once	NA	TRBV13
CASSSGGGAQYF	TGTGCCAGCAGTAGCGGGGGAGGTGCGCAGTATTTT	TRBJ2-3	once	TRBD2	TRBV11-3
CASSPPEGIEAFF	TGTGCCAGCAGTCCCCCCGAGGGCATTGAAGCTTTCTTT	TRBJ1-1	NA	NA	TRBV28
CASSPIGGRLDEQFF	TGTGCCAGCAGCCCCATTGGCGGGAGGCTCGATGAGCAGTTCTTC	TRBJ2-1	NA	TRBD2	TRBV11-3
CASSTSGRGRHLRYEQYF	TGTGCCAGCAGCACATCGGGCCGGGGCAGGCACCTAAGGTACGAGCAGTACTTC	TRBJ2-7	NA	NA	TRBV28
CASSSSGGHTGELFF	TGTGCCAGCAGTTCCTCAGGGGGGCACACCGGGGAGCTGTTTTTT	TRBJ2-2	few	NA	TRBV28
CASSFPKTGGGYNEQFF	TGTGCCAGCAGCTTCCCGAAAACAGGGGGCGGGTACAATGAGCAGTTCTTC	TRBJ2-1	NA	TRBD1	TRBV7-8
CASSGGTATNEKLFF	TGTGCCAGCAGTGGCGGGACAGCAACTAATGAAAAACTGTTTTTT	TRBJ1-4	NA	TRBD1	TRBV6-1
CASSERGGRVYEQFF	TGTGCCAGCAGCGAACGAGGCGGGAGGGTATATGAGCAGTTCTTC	TRBJ2-1	NA	TRBD2	TRBV7-3
CASSHGDSRYEQYF	TGTGCCAGCAGTCATGGGGACAGTCGCTACGAGCAGTACTTC	TRBJ2-7	NA	TRBD1	TRBV25-1
CASSGTSGVYNEQFF	TGTGCCAGCAGCGGGACTAGCGGGGTTTACAATGAGCAGTTCTTC	TRBJ2-1	NA	TRBD2	TRBV11-2
CASSPVGAAYNEQFF	TGTGCCAGCAGCCCGGTGGGGGCAGCATACAATGAGCAGTTCTTC	TRBJ2-1	NA	NA	TRBV9
CASSGRAANTEAFF	TGTGCCAGCAGCGGCAGGGCGGCGAACACTGAAGCCTTCTTT	TRBJ1-1	NA	NA	TRBV9
CASGLSRDTQYF	TGTGCTAGTGGTTTGTCCCGGGATACGCAGTATTTT	TRBJ2-3	NA	NA	TRBV12-5
CASSLPWGGTDTQYF	TGTGCCAGCAGCTTACCTTGGGGGGGCACAGATACGCAGTATTTT	TRBJ2-3	NA	NA	TRBV5-6
CASSFLGQGRNYGYTF	TGTGCCAGCAGTTTCCTCGGACAGGGCAGAAACTATGGCTACACCTTC	TRBJ1-2	NA	TRBD1	TRBV6-6
CASSEGGLGYGYTF	TGTGCCAGCAGTGAAGGTGGCTTGGGCTATGGCTACACCTTC	TRBJ1-2	once	NA	TRBV2
CASSPLRGIEAFF	TGTGCCAGCAGTCCCCTTCGGGGGATTGAAGCTTTCTTT	TRBJ1-1	few	NA	TRBV27
CASSQVGGTGELFF	TGCGCCAGCAGCCAAGTAGGGGGAACCGGGGAGCTGTTTTTT	TRBJ2-2	NA	NA	TRBV4-1